This T cell receptor (beta chain) was obtained from a study of shared clonotypes between healthy human individuals. In germline, CDR1 is SEHNR, CDR2 FQNEAQ (reference sequence). Trimming pared 5 bases from V and 0 bases from J, leaving 13 bases between. CDR3 length: 15 residues. Clones were sequenced by immunoSEQ multiplex PCR, and TCRdb holds only the in-frame ones, with some missing. The sample has more than 550,000 clones, roughly 88% seen once. The chain links TRBV7-9 to TRBJ1-2; possibly TRBD1 for D (6 bases). This TCR came from a man aged 18 to 35 in good health. Some clones in this sample may be carry-over from other donors' samples. Sequences were obtained from memory CD8+ T cells from PBMCs. Subset indicated: CD45RO+ cells pooled with CCR7-negative TemRA cells. Here the CDR3 reads CASSGPGQSNYGYTF. In nucleotides, the CDR3 is TGTGCCAGCAGCGGCCCCGGACAGTCTAACTATGGCTACACCTTC. Combining the CDR3 with reference TRBV7-9 and TRBJ1-2 gives the whole variable domain DTGVSQNPRHKITKRGQNVTFRCDPISEHNRLYWYRQTLGQGPEFLTYFQNEAQLEKSRLLSDRFSAERPKGSFSTLEIQRTEQGDSAMYLCASSGPGQSNYGYTFGSGTRLTVV.